This TCR beta chain was captured by sequencing in a study of CD4+ T cells in melanoma. Germline V CDR1 and CDR2: MNHNS, SASEGT. This CDR3 has 12 residues. The V end lost 1 base, the J end lost 9 bases, and 7 bases lay between the germline ends. The method was immunoSEQ multiplex PCR; TCRdb's version includes in-frame clones alone and lacks a portion of them. The table has 6,000 to 8,000 clones, more than 50% seen once. The TCR originated in a human donor with melanoma. The rearrangement uses TRBV6-1 and TRBJ2-1; no clear D gene. The sequenced material came from cells from a culture (not recorded whether cultured in vitro). DNA for the CDR3: TGTGCCAGCAGTGAAGGCCGGGCTGAGCAGTTCTTC. It specifies CASSEGRAEQFF.